The clone carrying this T cell receptor (beta chain) was found many times. What it recognizes is unknown. From RNA transcripts, TCR beta CDR3 regions were amplified. HTBI primers were the set used in a first-round RT-PCR of the TCR CDR3. TCRdb independently ran MiXCR on the multiplex PCR reads; one entry per CDR3 protein. This table has around 620,000 distinct CDR3 sequences, about 43% appearing once. Lactation, pregnancy, other autoimmune disease or uncontrolled infection excluded patients. This entry belongs to a study of T cells in Graves' hyperthyroidism and ophthalmopathy. V was shortened by 5 bases and J by 4 bases, with 12 bases between the two germline ends. The CDR3 sequence is 15 residues long. Germline CDR1 and CDR2: MGHDK and SYGVNS. Whole-study results and caveats: Most thyroid clonotypes expanded above 0.001 were also detected in blood.

The V gene is TRBV25-1, the J gene TRBJ1-6; tentatively, D is TRBD1 (6 bases). The sample comprised peripheral blood or thyroid tissue (not recorded which). The TCR comes from an adult woman with Graves' disease, either hyperthyroidism or ophthalmopathy (not recorded which). The CDR3 region is CASSTGTRYNSPLHF. The DNA of the CDR3 is TGTGCCAGCAGTACAGGGACGAGATATAATTCACCCCTCCACTTT.